This T cell receptor beta chain was obtained from a study of OX40 agonist ivuxolimab in advanced cancers. Study-wide context: Intravenous ivuxolimab at 0.01 to 10 mg/kg was given to patients every 2 weeks.

With V trimmed by 5 bases and J by 7 bases, 10 bases remained unmatched. CDR1 is LNHDA, CDR2 SQIVND, per germline (reference sequence). The CDR3 spans 15 residues. Only in-frame clones appear in the TCRdb table, and some are missing; sequencing was by immunoSEQ multiplex PCR. The sample includes 45,000 to 65,000 clones, roughly nine tenths of them seen just once. The sequences come from CD4+ or CD8+ T cells sorted from blood, collected in a trial of the OX40 agonist ivuxolimab. This chain uses TRBV19 with TRBJ1-5; 8 bases map to TRBD1. The source is an adult with an advanced solid tumor such as melanoma, head and neck, liver or kidney cancer. The CDR3 loop is CASSPNQGASQPQHF. In nucleotides, the CDR3 is TGTGCCAGTAGTCCAAACCAGGGGGCGAGCCAGCCCCAGCATTTT.